These 14 T cell receptor beta chains came from one sample sequenced in a study of blood T cell repertoires in COVID-19. Using immunoSEQ multiplex PCR, the repertoire was profiled, and TCRdb retains in-frame clones only, with some absent. The table records about 270,000 clones, 70% to 90% of them present only once. Sample: PBMCs or T cells enriched from blood (not recorded which). The receptors come from a woman aged 55-75 years in a cohort exposed to, infected with or recovered from COVID-19 (not recorded which).

Only a few counts were recorded for this clone. The gene calls are TRBV4-1 and TRBJ2-7; D is undetermined. This CDR3 comprises 13 residues. The germline CDR1 and CDR2 sequences are MGHRA and YSYEKL. Deletions cut 0 bases from V and 7 bases from J, with 10 bases between. CDR3 protein: CASSQDLAREQYF. The CDR3 DNA is TGCGCCAGCAGCCAAGATTTGGCACGTGAGCAGTACTTC.

The J gene is TRBJ1-6, the V gene TRBV5-1; the match to TRBD1 covers 9 bases. V shed 4 bases and J 8 bases; nucleotides not matched to a gene: 7. Germline V gene sequence: CDR1 SGHRS, CDR2 YFSETQ. The CDR3 sequence is 15 residues long. CDR3 sequence: CASSQRQGDDSPLHF. Here the CDR3 DNA reads TGCGCCAGCAGCCAAAGACAGGGGGACGATTCACCCCTCCACTTT.

The chain uses TRBV27 and TRBJ2-1, with 9 bases aligning to TRBD2. Germline CDR1 MNHEY, CDR2 SMNVEV (reference sequence). V was clipped by 3 bases and J by 7 bases; unmatched bases: 7. The CDR3 has 15 amino acids. The CDR3 nucleotides are TGTGCCAGCAGTTTCCTGACTAGCGGAGGGAATGAGCAGTTCTTC. Translation gives CASSFLTSGGNEQFF.

The chain is built from TRBV24-1 and TRBJ2-1; a weak D match, TRBD2 (6 bases). V was trimmed by 3 bases and J by 5 bases, leaving 13 bases between them. Germline V gene lookup returns CDR1 KGHDR and CDR2 SFDVKD. The CDR3 sequence is 15 residues long. The CDR3 here is CATSDPETRNNEQFF. CDR3 in DNA: TGTGCCACCAGTGATCCAGAGACTAGGAACAATGAGCAGTTCTTC.

The V and J genes are TRBV5-4 and TRBJ2-1; tentative D call: TRBD2 (5 bases). V lost 1 base and J lost 10, with 9 bases in between. The CDR3 runs 12 residues. Looked up from germline, CDR1 is SGHNT and CDR2 is YYREEE (reference sequence). The chain's CDR3 is CASSLRSGEQFF. The CDR3 bases are TGTGCCAGCAGCTTGAGGAGCGGCGAGCAGTTCTTC.

The rearrangement uses TRBV7-8 and TRBJ2-1, with 8 bases that match TRBD2. After removal of 5 bases from V and 5 bases from J, the junction contained 11 bases not matched to a gene. This CDR3 spans 16 amino acids. The V gene's germline CDR1 is SGHVS and CDR2 FQNEAQ. CDR3: CASSLPGLGADNEQFF. CDR3 nucleotide sequence: TGTGCCAGCAGCCTTCCGGGACTAGGGGCCGACAATGAGCAGTTCTTC.

The gene calls are TRBV7-8 and TRBJ2-2; the match to TRBD2 covers 8 bases. From germline, CDR1 is SGHVS and CDR2 FQNEAQ. CDR3 size: 16 residues. J lost 5 bases, V lost 2 bases, and 7 bases had no gene match. This CDR3 is CASSLTGTSRTGELFF. The CDR3, as DNA: TGTGCCAGCAGCTTAACCGGGACTAGTAGGACCGGGGAGCTGTTTTTT. Full variable domain (missing parts from reference TRBV7-8 and TRBJ2-2): GAGVSQSPRYKVAKRGQDVALRCDPISGHVSLFWYQQALGQGPEFLTYFQNEAQLDKSGLPSDRFFAERPEGSVSTLKIQRTQQEDSAVYLCASSLTGTSRTGELFFGEGSRLTVL.

This clone showed up just once. J is TRBJ2-7 and V is TRBV5-1; 7 nucleotides align to TRBD1. The CDR3 sequence is 14 residues long. The germline V gene encodes CDR1 SGHRS and CDR2 YFSETQ. The V segment lost 4 bases and the J segment 3 bases; nucleotides outside the gene matches: 7. CDR3: CASSPRTGDYEQYF. Here the CDR3 DNA reads TGCGCCAGCAGCCCCCGGACAGGAGACTACGAGCAGTACTTC.

This chain uses TRBV27 with TRBJ1-5; tentative D call: TRBD1 (5 bases). Per the germline V gene, CDR1 is MNHEY and CDR2 is SMNVEV (reference sequence). Between the trimmed V and J ends, which lost 3 bases and 6 bases, there was a span of 15 bases. The length of the CDR3 is 15 residues. CDR3 amino acids: CASSFNSQGSQPQHF. The DNA for the CDR3 is TGTGCCAGCAGTTTTAACAGTCAGGGATCTCAGCCCCAGCATTTT.

V is TRBV19 and J is TRBJ1-1; 10 bases align to TRBD1. Germline V gene lookup returns CDR1 LNHDA and CDR2 SQIVND (reference sequence). The V gene end was trimmed by 6 bases and the J gene end by 1 base; junction bases not matched to a gene: 17. This CDR3 has 19 residues. CDR3 sequence reads: CASRSRLYGTGERNTEAFF. The CDR3 bases are TGTGCCAGTAGGTCTCGACTGTACGGGACAGGGGAACGGAACACTGAAGCTTTCTTT.

The rearrangement links TRBV18 to TRBJ2-7, with 7 bases identical to TRBD2. The germline V gene has CDR1 KGHSH and CDR2 LQKENI. V lost 3 bases to trimming and J lost 4 bases; unmatched junction nucleotides: 6. CDR3 length: 14 residues. CDR3: CASSPPTSSYEQYF. The CDR3 region has the DNA TGTGCCAGCTCACCGCCGACTAGCTCTTACGAGCAGTACTTC.

The J gene is TRBJ2-2, the V gene TRBV5-6, with 8 bases that match TRBD1. V was clipped by 4 bases and J by 2 bases; unmatched bases: 7. This CDR3 is built from 16 residues. From germline, CDR1 is SGHDT and CDR2 YYEEEE. CDR3 DNA: TGTGCCAGCAGCGGGGCGACAGGGGTCAACACCGGGGAGCTGTTTTTT. It yields the protein CASSGATGVNTGELFF.

This rearrangement joins TRBV7-2 to TRBJ1-2; D possibly corresponds to TRBD1 (6 bases). Germline CDR1 and CDR2: SGHTA and FQGNSA. This CDR3 has 13 residues. Trimming left V 5 bases short and J 4 bases short, with 11 bases between. CDR3 amino acids: CASSPLDSYGYTF. The CDR3 region has the DNA TGTGCCAGCAGCCCCTTGGACAGCTATGGCTACACCTTC.

This chain uses TRBV5-1 with TRBJ2-1; D possibly corresponds to TRBD2 (5 bases). The V end lost 0 bases, the J end lost 10 bases, and 11 bases lay between the germline ends. This CDR3 contains 13 residues. Per the germline V gene, CDR1 is SGHRS and CDR2 is YFSETQ. CDR3: CASSLGGSWEQFF. CDR3 nucleotide sequence: TGCGCCAGCAGCTTGGGTGGGAGCTGGGAGCAGTTCTTC.